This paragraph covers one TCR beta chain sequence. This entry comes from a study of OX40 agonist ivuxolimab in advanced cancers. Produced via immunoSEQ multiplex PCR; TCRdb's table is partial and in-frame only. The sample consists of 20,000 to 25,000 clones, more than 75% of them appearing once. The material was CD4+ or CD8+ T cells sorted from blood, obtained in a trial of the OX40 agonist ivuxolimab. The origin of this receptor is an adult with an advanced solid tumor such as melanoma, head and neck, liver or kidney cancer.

The CDR3 DNA is TGCGCCAGCAGCCAAGGTGGGAGCGTCGGGTTCGGCTACACCTTC. Translation: CASSQGGSVGFGYTF. The chain couples TRBV4-1 to TRBJ1-2; D not certain. With 1 base removed from V and 8 bases from J, the gap between germline ends came to 17 bases. CDR1 MGHRA and CDR2 YSYEKL come from the germline V gene. This CDR3 has 15 residues.